This is a list of T cell receptor beta chains from one sample in a study of cytomegalovirus exposure and HLA in healthy donors. The repertoire was sequenced with immunoSEQ multiplex PCR; TCRdb's copy has only in-frame clones and lacks some. This sample yields tens of thousands of clones, of which roughly 80% are seen a single time; 4.6% belongs to the top ten. Specimen: PBMCs. These receptors all come from a middle-aged woman in good health and CMV-seropositive. The CDR3 runs from the conserved cysteine through the conserved F or W. D genes are given only for firm matches. Clone size is stated in some rows and not others, as once, few, many or a class when expanded.

>17|NA|NA|TRBV7-9|TRBJ2-1
TGTGCCAGCAGCTTAGAAGACGTGAGGCCCCTTTACAATGAGCAGTTCTTC
CASSLEDVRPLYNEQFF
>15|few|NA|TRBV10-3|TRBJ2-2
TGTGCCATCAGTGAGCGGGGGACGAACACCGGGGAGCTGTTTTTT
CAISERGTNTGELFF
>17|NA|NA|TRBV28|TRBJ2-6
TGTGCCAGCAGTTGGGCAGTCACCATCTCTGGGGCCAACGTCCTGACTTTC
CASSWAVTISGANVLTF
>14|once|TRBD2|TRBV5-1|TRBJ2-1
TGCGCCAGCAGCTTGGTGGCGGGAGGGAATGAGCAGTTCTTC
CASSLVAGGNEQFF
>15|once|TRBD1|TRBV6-4|TRBJ2-3
TGTGCCAGCCCTCGGACAGGGGCACAAACAGATACGCAGTATTTT
CASPRTGAQTDTQYF
>18|few|NA|TRBV7-9|TRBJ1-1
TGTGCCAGCAGCTTTCGTTCCCCGATAAACAGGCGGAACACTGAAGCTTTCTTT
CASSFRSPINRRNTEAFF
>12|few|NA|TRBV6-5|TRBJ1-1
TGTGCCAGCAGTTCCCCCGTTTCCGAAGCTTTCTTT
CASSSPVSEAFF
>9|NA|NA|TRBV5-8|TRBJ2-2
TGTGCCTATCAGGGGGAGCTGTTTTTT
CAYQGELFF
>12|NA|TRBD2|TRBV6-6|TRBJ2-7
TGTGCCAGCAGCCTAGCGGCCTACGAGCAGTACTTC
CASSLAAYEQYF
>15|NA|TRBD2|TRBV7-3|TRBJ2-3
TGTGCCAGCAGCTTTCTAGCGGGGAGCACAGATACGCAGTATTTT
CASSFLAGSTDTQYF
>16|NA|NA|TRBV2|TRBJ2-3
TGTGCCAGCAGCCGAAAGGGGCGGGAAGGCACAGATACGCAGTATTTT
CASSRKGREGTDTQYF
>16|NA|TRBD1|TRBV7-9|TRBJ2-1
TGTGCCAGCAGCCCCGGGACAGGGATGTCCTACAATGAGCAGTTCTTC
CASSPGTGMSYNEQFF
>10|once|NA|TRBV19|TRBJ1-2
TGTGCCAGTGGGACTTATGGCTACACCTTC
CASGTYGYTF
>14|NA|NA|TRBV19|TRBJ1-2
TGTGCCAGTAGTTATGCCGGGAATAACTATGGCTACACCTTC
CASSYAGNNYGYTF
>17|NA|TRBD2|TRBV4-1|TRBJ2-2
TGCGCCAGCAGCCATCACGGACTAGCGGGAGTTACCGGGGAGCTGTTTTTT
CASSHHGLAGVTGELFF
>13|NA|NA|TRBV6-4|TRBJ2-1
TGTGCCAGCAGTGACGCCAAATCGGGTGAGCAGTTCTTC
CASSDAKSGEQFF
>17|NA|NA|TRBV4-3|TRBJ2-1
TGCGCCAGCAGCAATCCGCCAGGGTACTCTCTACACAATGAGCAGTTCTTC
CASSNPPGYSLHNEQFF
>15|NA|TRBD1|TRBV5-4|TRBJ1-2
TGTGCCAGCAGCTTTGGACAGGGGAAAAACTATGGCTACACCTTC
CASSFGQGKNYGYTF
>14|NA|TRBD2|TRBV11-2|TRBJ2-1
TGTGCCAGCAGCTTAGATGGACTAGGAGGTGAGCAGTTCTTC
CASSLDGLGGEQFF
>16|NA|NA|TRBV6-4|TRBJ2-3
TGTGCCAGCAGTGAGGTGGGTGAGGGATCCAAAGATACGCAGTATTTT
CASSEVGEGSKDTQYF
>13|NA|NA|TRBV5-1|TRBJ2-3
TGCGCCAGCAGCTCCGACTTATCTAACACGCAGTATTTT
CASSSDLSNTQYF
>14|NA|NA|TRBV5-1|TRBJ2-7
TGCGCCAGCAGCTTGGGACAGGTTGGCTACGAGCAGTACTTC
CASSLGQVGYEQYF
>17|NA|TRBD1|TRBV13|TRBJ2-2
TGTGCCAGCAGCCATCTCCGGGACAGCTATAACACCGGGGAGCTGTTTTTT
CASSHLRDSYNTGELFF
>15|NA|NA|TRBV28|TRBJ1-4
TGTGCCAGCAGTCCGTACAGCGGGATAGATGAAAAACTGTTTTTT
CASSPYSGIDEKLFF
>15|NA|TRBD2|TRBV6-5|TRBJ2-3
TGTGCCAGCAGAACTCCTAGCGGGAGAACAGATACGCAGTATTTT
CASRTPSGRTDTQYF
>14|few|TRBD1|TRBV11-3|TRBJ1-4
TGTGCCAGCAGCCGGGACAGGGGGCGTGAAAAACTGTTTTTT
CASSRDRGREKLFF
>18|NA|TRBD1|TRBV18|TRBJ2-5
TGTGCCAGCTCCCTCAACATGAACCAGGGGGCCAGGAGAGAGACCCAGTACTTC
CASSLNMNQGARRETQYF
>15|once|NA|TRBV19|TRBJ1-4
TGTGCCAGTAGTGGTACGCCTAGTGCTAATGAAAAACTGTTTTTT
CASSGTPSANEKLFF
>13|NA|NA|TRBV19|TRBJ2-6
TGTGCCAGCACTCCTTCTGGGGCCAACGTCCTGACTTTC
CASTPSGANVLTF
>15|NA|NA|TRBV11-3|TRBJ1-1
TGTGCCAGCAGCTCAGGGGCAGGGCTGAACACTGAAGCTTTCTTT
CASSSGAGLNTEAFF
>15|NA|NA|TRBV28|TRBJ2-5
TGTGCCGCAGGACCAAGGGGGGGGCGACAAGAGACCCAGTACTTC
CAAGPRGGRQETQYF
>16|NA|NA|TRBV5-3|TRBJ2-1
TGTGCCAGAACCTTCGATTGTTTCGGTAGTAACAATGAGCAGTTCTTC
CARTFDCFGSNNEQFF
>13|NA|TRBD1|TRBV10-3|TRBJ1-4
TGTGCCATCGAAGAGAACAGGGGCGAAAAACTGTTTTTT
CAIEENRGEKLFF
>15|few|NA|TRBV6-1|TRBJ2-2
TGTGCCAGCAGCCCCAGGGGACCCCCCACCGGGGAGCTGTTTTTT
CASSPRGPPTGELFF
>13|once|TRBD1|TRBV19|TRBJ2-7
TGTGCCAGTAAGGGGGACAGCTCCTACGAGCAGTACTTC
CASKGDSSYEQYF